This note documents a single T cell receptor beta chain sequence. This clone was observed once. What this receptor recognizes is not known. No quality values exist for individual bases; no much larger clone is one base distant. The CDR3 regions of human TCRbeta chains were subjected to immunosequencing. The source study handled its data this way. Repertoire TCRs were checked for matches against a reference library of SARS-CoV-2-specific TCRs that had been generated using the MIRA antigen-specificity platform. Breadth meant the fraction of unique TCRs that were SARS-CoV-2-associated, whereas depth meant the fraction of total T cells that were SARS-CoV-2-associated. Using the MIRA data, each spike-specific TCR was assigned both to the spike region to which the TCR was reactive and to a CD4 or CD8 class. Log10-transformed breadth and depth values were compared by one-way ANOVA with Sidak's multiple comparisons tests. The source is immuneACCESS, and TCRdb retained only in-frame sequences with V and J called. Part of the clones is not carried over; for the studies checked, unresolved V genes explain less than half of this, and the remainder is unexplained. V, J and clone size derive from that table, while D and trimming were established from the DNA sequence. The sample data list 130,000 to 150,000 clones, and about 91% of these were observed just once. About 14% of the sample goes to the ten largest clones.

The data stem from a study of T cell responses to AZD1222 COVID-19 vaccine listed by TCRdb under 2021. Broadly, across the study: AZD1222 recipients with second doses at about 4 weeks or about 12 weeks were pooled, because spike-specific TCR depth and breadth did not differ between schedules. A total of 230 to 250 trial participants underwent TCR sequencing, of whom 207 received two doses of AZD1222 and about 25 received two doses of the MenACWY control vaccine. Trial participants were enrolled into age subgroups of 18-55, 56-69 and 70-plus years, which contained roughly 140, 27 and 60 TCR-sequenced participants, respectively.

The time point label, as the study defines it: baseline before first vaccination. Vaccinee samples came from UK trials COV001 and COV002, including a single-blind randomized controlled phase 2/3 trial of AZD1222 (ChAdOx1 nCoV-19) in healthy adults. For TCRbeta chain sequencing, PBMC samples from trial participants were taken at day 0 and at day 28 after the second dose. Summary of the overall study and its limitations: After two AZD1222 doses, spike-specific TCR breadth and depth were significantly higher than at day 0 and than in MenACWY recipients. In the small 56-69-year group, the increase in depth fell short of significance, most likely because of low power. Because no samples from the day 14 peak response were available, repertoires could be characterized only after the peak T cell response. Nearly half of unique spike-specific TCRs reportedly recognized epitopes outside regions mutated in the B.1.351 and B.1.1.7 variants. Participants were mostly white British and included more females than males, and it was suggested by the authors that clonal diversity may have been underestimated. The whole spike protein was spanned by vaccine-associated CD4 TCRs, and dominant responses were seen in regions 160-218 and 743-854. Only six or seven AZD1222 recipients were SARS-CoV-2 seropositive at baseline, limiting conclusions about previously exposed vaccinees.

CDR1 and CDR2 are read off the germline V gene as SGHAT and FQNNGV. The CDR3 numbers 13 residues from cysteine through phenylalanine. Only the CDR3 DNA stays, 39 bases, in frame from base 1. The junction carries 13 bases between V and J, which are trimmed by 1 base and 11 bases respectively. The rearranged segments are TRBV11-2 and TRBJ2-3; TRBD2 could be the D gene, as 6 bases match. Sequences were derived from peripheral blood, sampled on day 0 of AZD1222 vaccination. This TCR came from an adult in good health. The CDR3 in this case is CASSLGEAGMQYF. In nucleotides, the sequence is TGTGCCAGCAGCTTAGGGGAAGCGGGTATGCAGTATTTT.